This paragraph covers one TCR beta chain sequence. The antigen it recognizes is unknown. No clone much larger than this one lies a single base away; base qualities are absent. These data belong to a study of stem cell transplantation in POMP-related autoinflammatory disease (dated by TCRdb to about 2021). With respect to the entire study: According to the study's hypothesis, the TRB repertoire gets skewed because defective thymoproteasomes impair MHC class I-dependent CD8+ T-cell differentiation and positive selection. Before transplant, patients showed CD4+ naive T-cell skewing, low CD8+ T-cell proportions, and reduced T-cell cytokine secretion. After transplant, DNA chimerism analysis showed 100% donor engraftment of neutrophils and platelets through one year. The effect of POMP deficiency on T-cell receptor beta repertoire diversity and CDR3 characteristics was assessed by high-throughput TRB sequencing.

The library was obtained by the immunoSEQ multiplex PCR assay. In the paper's pipeline: Shannon entropy, which accounts for clonal size distribution, was used to quantify repertoire diversity. The Gini-Simpson index (Simpson_1-D) was used to measure inequality in clonotype distribution. TCRdb carries this immuneACCESS record with in-frame sequences only. Its versions omit some clonotypes, under half of them owing to an unresolved V gene in the studies checked, with the rest unexplained. The DNA gave D and trimming, while V, J and clone size come from that table. In this sample the table shows some 65,000 clones, approximately 91% of which occur a single time. The top ten clonotypes cover around 0.72% of the sample. The sample's time point label, in plain terms: after hematopoietic stem cell transplant. PRAID featured prominent immunodeficiency alongside autoinflammation. T-cell subsets (conventional T cells, CD8+ T cells, regulatory T cells, T follicular helper cells) were sorted before TRB sequencing.

Study-level results and caveats: Across all analyzed T-cell subsets, PRAID patients tended toward lower TRB diversity and higher clonality. In PRAID patients, the trend toward increased clonality and lower diversity reached statistical significance only for regulatory T cells. PRAID patients showed a restricted number of unique TRB V-J gene pairings.

The receptor was derived from a human patient with POMP-related autoinflammation and immune dysregulation (PRAID). It is possible that, after a transplant, some T cells come from the graft donor. The sample here was CD4+ T cells from PBMCs, taken after stem cell transplantation.

At the DNA level, the sequence is TGTGCCAGCCTGTTCTACAATGAGCAGTTCTTC. It translates to CASLFYNEQFF. Recombination linked TRBV5-8 to TRBJ2-1, with no confident D gene call. CDR1 SGHTS and CDR2 YDEGEE are derived from the germline V gene. Counted from cysteine to phenylalanine, this CDR3 has 11 amino acids. Just the 33-base CDR3 DNA is kept, in frame starting at base 1. Trimming at the junction amounts to 7 bases on V and 3 bases on J, and the germline ends lie 5 bases apart.